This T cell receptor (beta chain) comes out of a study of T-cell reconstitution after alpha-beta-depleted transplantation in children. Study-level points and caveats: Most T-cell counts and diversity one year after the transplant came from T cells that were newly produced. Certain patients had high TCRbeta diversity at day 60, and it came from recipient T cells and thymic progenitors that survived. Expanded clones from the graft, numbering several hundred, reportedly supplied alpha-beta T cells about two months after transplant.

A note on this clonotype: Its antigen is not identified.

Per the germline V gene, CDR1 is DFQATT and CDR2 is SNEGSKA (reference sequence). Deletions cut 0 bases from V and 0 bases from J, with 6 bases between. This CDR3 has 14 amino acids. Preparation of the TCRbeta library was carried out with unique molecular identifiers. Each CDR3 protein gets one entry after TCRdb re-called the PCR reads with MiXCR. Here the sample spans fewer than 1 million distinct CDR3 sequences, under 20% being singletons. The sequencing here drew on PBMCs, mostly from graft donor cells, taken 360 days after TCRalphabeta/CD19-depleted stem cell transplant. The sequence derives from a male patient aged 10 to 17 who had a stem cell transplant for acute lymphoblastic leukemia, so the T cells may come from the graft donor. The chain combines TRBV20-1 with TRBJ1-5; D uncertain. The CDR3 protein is CSARDRPSNQPQHF. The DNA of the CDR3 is TGCAGTGCTAGAGACCGGCCTAGCAATCAGCCCCAGCATTTT.